The clone carrying this TCR beta chain was detected only a few times. What it recognizes is unknown. V was trimmed by 5 bases and J by 5 bases, leaving 16 bases between them. CDR3 length: 14 residues. Germline CDR1 SGHRS, CDR2 YFSETQ. This sample was included in a study of T-cell memory formation after mild COVID-19. Study-wide background: The two donors had largely donor-specific TCR clusters.

Study-level points and caveats: The main location of contracting CD4+ clones was CM and EM, and that of contracting CD8+ clones was EMRA.

Employing constant-segment primers, 5'RACE generated TCR alpha and TCR beta cDNA libraries bearing sample barcodes and UMIs. Via MiXCR, TCRdb re-called the 5' RACE reads, giving one row per CDR3 protein. Among about 440,000 distinct CDR3 sequences, around 18% were seen once, and the ten largest hold roughly 8%. The TCR was taken from an adult woman who had mild COVID-19 (a few samples of this study predate the infection). Cell type and time point are not known. The sequenced sample consisted of PBMCs or a T cell subset sorted from them (not recorded which). This sequence joins TRBV5-1 and TRBJ2-5; D is undetermined. The CDR3, as DNA: TGCGCCAGCAGACCGACATGGAGCGCGGAGACCCAGTACTTC. Encoded protein: CASRPTWSAETQYF.